Each of the 8 T cell receptor beta chains below was sequenced from the same sample in a study of cytomegalovirus exposure and HLA in healthy donors. This PCR relied on a set of 60 Vbeta primers and 13 Jbeta primers. Generated by immunoSEQ multiplex PCR, the TCRdb table keeps only in-frame clones and is missing some. Counted here are 160,000 or so clones, 82% occurring once; the ten biggest clones make up around a tenth. Source material: PBMCs. Receptor source: a man in his forties or fifties in good health and CMV-seropositive.

This chain links TRBV5-1 with TRBJ2-7; D possibly corresponds to TRBD1 (6 bases). Germline V CDR1 and CDR2: SGHRS, YFSETQ. This CDR3 comprises 14 residues. The V gene lost 0 bases and the J gene lost 2 bases, with 9 bases spanning the gap. The CDR3 DNA follows: TGCGCCAGCAGCTTGGACGGGACAACCTACGAGCAGTACTTC. Protein: CASSLDGTTYEQYF.

The chain uses TRBV30 and TRBJ1-3; weak D call: TRBD1 (5 bases). Germline CDR1 is GTSNPN and CDR2 is SVGIG (reference sequence). The V gene lost 0 bases and the J gene lost 0 bases, with 15 bases spanning the gap. The CDR3 length is 17 residues. CDR3 sequence reads: CAWSVLGGVRSGNTIYF. CDR3 DNA sequence: TGTGCCTGGAGTGTACTGGGGGGAGTACGCTCTGGAAACACCATATATTTT.

V gene TRBV19 combines with J gene TRBJ2-3; 9 bases fit TRBD1. This CDR3 has 19 amino acids. V shed 4 bases and J 1 base; nucleotides not matched to a gene: 15. Per the germline V gene, CDR1 is LNHDA and CDR2 is SQIVND (reference sequence). Here the CDR3 reads CASSTLRDRVFGRTDTQYF. The CDR3 DNA sequence: TGTGCCAGTAGTACGCTCCGGGACAGGGTCTTTGGGCGCACAGATACGCAGTATTTT.

V usage is TRBV10-3 and J usage is TRBJ2-3; 7 bases line up with TRBD2. CDR1 ENHRY and CDR2 SYGVKD come from the germline V gene. The CDR3 length is 15 residues. J lost 6 bases, V lost 11 bases, and 17 bases had no gene match. The CDR3 spells CAPSPRTRAADTQYF. The CDR3, as DNA: TGTGCCCCCTCGCCGAGGACTAGGGCTGCTGATACGCAGTATTTT.

The rearrangement joins TRBV28 to TRBJ1-2, with D uncertain. V shed 2 bases and J shed 8 bases, with 15 bases lying between them. The CDR3 runs to 14 residues. Germline-derived CDR1 and CDR2 are MDHEN and SYDVKM. The CDR3 DNA follows: TGTGCCAGCAGTTTAGGCGCAGGAGGTGAAGGCTACACCTTC. Its translation: CASSLGAGGEGYTF.

The J gene is TRBJ2-5, the V gene TRBV28; 7 positions agree with TRBD2. The CDR3 has 22 residues. Germline CDR1 reads MDHEN; CDR2 reads SYDVKM. J lost 3 bases, V lost 1 base, and 26 bases had no gene match. The CDR3 is CASSLSPVKETGGEFVEETQYF. CDR3 coding DNA: TGTGCCAGCAGTTTATCCCCCGTTAAGGAGACGGGAGGTGAGTTTGTGGAAGAGACCCAGTACTTC.

The chain recombines TRBV9 with TRBJ2-3; 7 bases are a match to TRBD2. This CDR3 has 14 amino acids. After removal of 0 bases from V and 4 bases from J, the junction contained 2 bases not matched to a gene. Per the germline V gene, CDR1 is SGDLS and CDR2 is YYNGEE. Written as DNA, the CDR3 is TGTGCCAGCAGCGTAGCCGGGGGGTCAGATACGCAGTATTTT. Protein: CASSVAGGSDTQYF.

This clone was found once. The J gene is TRBJ2-1, the V gene TRBV21-1; the table calls TRBD1, which could not be checked here. TRBV21-1 is a pseudogene segment. The length of the CDR3 is 21 residues. The CDR3 DNA sequence: TGTGCCAGCAGCAAAGTTTCTTGGCAGGGTGCTCTTGGACCGATAAACAATGAGCAGTTCTTC. Its translation is CASSKVSWQGALGPINNEQFF.